These 26 T cell receptor beta chains were all obtained from the same sample, sequenced in a study of radiotherapy plus CTLA-4 blockade in lung cancer. Profiled with immunoSEQ multiplex PCR; TCRdb holds only in-frame clones, not every one. The data hold fewer than 100,000 clones, with roughly 87% observed a single time. The material sequenced was peripheral blood, taken from a patient treated with radiotherapy plus ipilimumab. These receptors originate from a human donor with non-small cell lung cancer who had stable disease on radiotherapy plus ipilimumab.

The J gene is TRBJ2-7, the V gene TRBV5-1, with D perhaps matching TRBD1 (6 bases). Germline-derived CDR1 and CDR2 are SGHRS and YFSETQ. V was shortened by 3 bases and J by 2 bases, with 12 bases between the two germline ends. CDR3 length equals 14 residues. The CDR3 DNA follows: TGCGCCAGCAGCTCTAGGGACACCCCCTACGAGCAGTACTTC. This sequence encodes CASSSRDTPYEQYF.

A single count supports this clone. This chain joins TRBV28 and TRBJ2-7, with D hard to call. The length of the CDR3 is 8 residues. Germline CDR1 and CDR2: MDHEN and SYDVKM. Trimming removed 8 bases at V and 11 bases at J, with 7 bases between. CDR3 in DNA: TGTGCCAGCGGGTCTAAGTACTTC. Translating gives CASGSKYF.

This clone has only a few counts. The chain couples TRBV18 to TRBJ2-5; D is possibly TRBD2 (5 bases). CDR3 length: 13 amino acids. The ends were cut back, 4 bases at V and 2 bases at J, with 8 bases in the middle. CDR1 is KGHSH and CDR2 is LQKENI in the germline V gene. In DNA, the CDR3 is TGTGCCAGCTCACAGGACTGGCAAGAGACCCAGTACTTC. Encoded protein: CASSQDWQETQYF.

The genes are TRBV11-2 and TRBJ1-1, with D uncertain. The V end was cut by 2 bases, the J end by 1 base, with 5 bases between. Looked up from germline, CDR1 is SGHAT and CDR2 is FQNNGV. The CDR3 contains 13 residues. CDR3 region: CASSLSGNTEAFF. In DNA form, the CDR3 reads TGTGCCAGCAGCTTATCAGGGAACACTGAAGCTTTCTTT.

This chain connects TRBV19 to TRBJ2-1, with no clear D. Trimming took 7 bases from V and 2 from J, leaving 6 bases between them. In germline, CDR1 is LNHDA, CDR2 SQIVND (reference sequence). There are 12 residues in the CDR3. Written as DNA, the CDR3 is TGTGCCAGTACGAGTACCTACAATGAGCAGTTCTTC. Protein: CASTSTYNEQFF.

This sequence joins TRBV7-2 and TRBJ1-4; a weak D match, TRBD1 (6 bases). CDR1 and CDR2 (germline): SGHTA, FQGNSA. This CDR3 is built from 14 residues. V was trimmed by 5 bases and J by 4 bases, leaving 11 bases between them. CDR3 DNA sequence: TGTGCCAGCAGCAGCTACAGGGTTAATGAAAAACTGTTTTTT. Protein product: CASSSYRVNEKLFF. The full variable domain, in which reference TRBV7-2 and TRBJ1-4 provide the parts outside the CDR3, is GAGVSQSPSNKVTEKGKDVELRCDPISGHTALYWYRQSLGQGLEFLIYFQGNSAPDKSGLPSDRFSAERTGGSVSTLTIQRTQQEDSAVYLCASSSYRVNEKLFFGSGTQLSVL.

This clone was counted a single time. The rearrangement links TRBV18 to TRBJ1-1; D perhaps matches TRBD1 (5 bases). The CDR3 sequence is 13 residues long. V was clipped by 1 base and J by 7 bases, with 10 bases between them. Germline CDR1 is KGHSH and CDR2 is LQKENI. CDR3 in amino acids: CASSPRWGGEAFF. In nucleotides, the CDR3 is TGTGCCAGCTCACCACGGTGGGGCGGTGAAGCTTTCTTT.

The chain combines TRBV6-6 with TRBJ2-5; TRBD2 matches 9 bases. This CDR3 contains 16 residues. In germline, CDR1 is MNHNY, CDR2 SVGAGI (reference sequence). V was pared by 7 bases and J by 2 bases, with 11 bases of the junction left unmatched. The CDR3 sequence is CASTSGRLAGQETQYF. CDR3 in DNA: TGTGCCAGCACCTCAGGAAGGCTAGCGGGACAAGAGACCCAGTACTTC.

J is TRBJ2-7 and V is TRBV6-5, with TRBD2 identical over 7 bases. Germline values: CDR1 MNHEY, CDR2 SVGAGI. CDR3 length: 15 amino acids. The trim removed 2 bases at V and 3 bases at J, leaving 7 bases unmatched. The CDR3 protein is CASSYPPGGFYEQYF. The DNA of the CDR3 is TGTGCCAGCAGTTACCCCCCGGGGGGATTCTACGAGCAGTACTTC.

This clone appeared once. V and J are TRBV28 and TRBJ1-5; a weak D match, TRBD1 (5 bases). Looked up from germline, CDR1 is MDHEN and CDR2 is SYDVKM. This CDR3 contains 15 residues. The V end lost 2 bases, the J end lost 3 bases, and 11 bases lay between the germline ends. For the CDR3, the DNA is TGTGCCAGCAGTTTACAGGGCCCCTTCAATCAGCCCCAGCATTTT. Protein sequence: CASSLQGPFNQPQHF.

This clone was seen only a few times. The chain is built from TRBV19 and TRBJ1-1; TRBD1 aligns across 9 bases. Trimming cost V 8 bases and J 0 bases; bases outside gene matches: 13. The CDR3 length is 17 residues. The germline gives CDR1 LNHDA, CDR2 SQIVND (reference sequence). The CDR3 DNA is TGTGCCAGTGGGGGACAGGGAGGATGGAGAGTGAACACTGAAGCTTTCTTT. It codes for CASGGQGGWRVNTEAFF.

This sequence joins TRBV7-9 and TRBJ2-4, with 8 bases matching TRBD1. V shed 1 base, J shed 5 bases, and the junction held 4 bases outside the gene matches. Germline loops: CDR1 SEHNR, CDR2 FQNEAQ (reference sequence). CDR3 length: 15 residues. CDR3 sequence: CASSLGSTGENIQYF. The CDR3 DNA follows: TGTGCCAGCAGCTTAGGTTCGACAGGGGAAAACATTCAGTACTTC.

The chain combines TRBV28 with TRBJ1-3; no reliable D call. Germline-derived CDR1 and CDR2 are MDHEN and SYDVKM. Trimming took off 1 base at V and 3 bases at J, with 10 bases between the two ends. This CDR3 spans 15 amino acids. The CDR3 nucleotides read TGTGCCAGCAGTTTATCTGCCTTCCTTGGAAACACCATATATTTT. As protein: CASSLSAFLGNTIYF.

The chain joins TRBV5-1 to TRBJ1-2; D might be TRBD1 (5 bases). The CDR3 sequence is 14 residues long. V lost 1 base and J 4 bases, leaving 11 bases between the germline ends. Germline lookup yields CDR1 SGHRS and CDR2 YFSETQ. The CDR3 reads CASSLLDGTYGYTF. In DNA form, the CDR3 reads TGCGCCAGCAGCTTGTTGGATGGGACCTATGGCTACACCTTC.

This clone was seen a single time. The J gene is TRBJ2-1, the V gene TRBV2; D is perhaps TRBD2 (7 bases). Trimming took 6 bases from V and 4 from J, leaving 13 bases between them. The CDR3 is 14 amino acids. Germline CDR1 SNHLY, CDR2 FYNNEI. The CDR3 DNA reads as TGTGCCAGCAGAGGGGGGGGCCTATACAATGAGCAGTTCTTC. Its translation is CASRGGGLYNEQFF.

This clone showed up just once. V is TRBV4-1 and J is TRBJ2-2; 11 bases match TRBD1. Germline V gene lookup returns CDR1 MGHRA and CDR2 YSYEKL. The V and J ends lost 3 bases and 6 bases, in that order; junction bases with no gene match: 6. CDR3 length equals 16 residues. Written as DNA, the CDR3 is TGCGCCAGCAGCCAGGTACCGGGACAGGGGGCCGGGGAGCTGTTTTTT. Encoded protein: CASSQVPGQGAGELFF.

The chain is built from TRBV28 and TRBJ2-3; 12 bases are a match to TRBD2. The germline V gene encodes CDR1 MDHEN and CDR2 SYDVKM. This CDR3 has 19 amino acids. Trimming took 2 bases from V and 4 from J; bases not matched to a gene: 13. The chain's CDR3 is CASSLLAGLAGPAADTQYF. In DNA, the CDR3 is TGTGCCAGCAGTTTACTAGCGGGACTAGCGGGCCCAGCAGCAGATACGCAGTATTTT.

Comment on this clone: Other DNA sequences within the sample encode an identical CDR3. V gene TRBV29-1 combines with J gene TRBJ2-7, with 8 bases identical to TRBD1. Germline V gene data show CDR1 as SQVTM and CDR2 as ANQGSEA. This CDR3 has 12 residues. After removal of 4 bases from V and 6 bases from J, the junction contained 5 bases not matched to a gene. This CDR3 is CSVGGRGLEQYF. Here the CDR3 DNA reads TGCAGCGTTGGGGGCAGGGGGCTCGAGCAGTACTTC.

The chain is built from TRBV6-1 and TRBJ2-1, with 7 bases lining up with TRBD1. With 3 bases clipped from V and 9 bases from J, the junction kept 5 bases outside the gene matches. CDR3 size: 13 residues. CDR1 is MNHNS and CDR2 is SASEGT in the germline V gene. CDR3 amino acids: CASSDRQGTEQFF. The CDR3 DNA is TGTGCCAGCAGTGATCGACAGGGTACTGAGCAGTTCTTC.

This chain joins TRBV7-6 and TRBJ2-2; D unresolved. Trimming stripped 3 bases from V and 6 bases from J, with 5 bases between. CDR3 length equals 12 residues. Germline CDR1 is SGHVS and CDR2 is FNYEAQ. CDR3 nucleotide sequence: TGTGCCAGCAGCTTCCGGGCCGGGGAGCTGTTTTTT. Its protein product is CASSFRAGELFF.

V and J are TRBV2 and TRBJ2-1; no firm D call. CDR3 length equals 11 residues. The germline V gene has CDR1 SNHLY and CDR2 FYNNEI. Trimming shortened V by 5 bases and J by 3 bases, and 2 bases separated the two germline ends. The chain's CDR3 is CASSFYNEQFF. In DNA form, the CDR3 reads TGTGCCAGCAGTTTCTACAATGAGCAGTTCTTC.

This chain uses TRBV27 with TRBJ2-2; 11 nucleotides line up with TRBD1. After removal of 5 bases from V and 7 bases from J, the junction contained 6 bases not matched to a gene. The germline V gene encodes CDR1 MNHEY and CDR2 SMNVEV (reference sequence). The CDR3 extends over 15 amino acids. CDR3 protein: CASSIRDRGIGELFF. In DNA form, the CDR3 reads TGTGCCAGCAGTATCCGGGACAGGGGGATCGGGGAGCTGTTTTTT.

This rearrangement joins TRBV7-9 to TRBJ1-1; D call uncertain. Trimming shortened V by 5 bases and J by 3 bases, and 7 bases separated the two germline ends. Germline V CDR1 and CDR2: SEHNR, FQNEAQ (reference sequence). The CDR3 extends over 12 amino acids. CDR3 protein: CASSVGYTEAFF. CDR3 DNA sequence: TGTGCCAGCAGCGTGGGGTACACTGAAGCTTTCTTT.

V is TRBV13 and J is TRBJ2-1; D is possibly TRBD1 (5 bases). In germline, CDR1 is PRHDT, CDR2 FYEKMQ (reference sequence). The length of the CDR3 is 14 residues. V lost 4 bases to trimming and J lost 10 bases, with 17 bases between them. This CDR3 is CASSSSTVRGEQFF. The CDR3 DNA is TGTGCCAGCAGCTCATCGACAGTCAGAGGAGAGCAGTTCTTC. The whole variable domain, filled in from reference TRBV13 and TRBJ2-1, reads AAGVIQSPRHLIKEKRETATLKCYPIPRHDTVYWYQQGPGQDPQFLISFYEKMQSDKGSIPDRFSAQQFSDYHSELNMSSLELGDSALYFCASSSSTVRGEQFFGPGTRLTVL.

This clone was counted a few times. The V call is TRBV18, the J call TRBJ1-6, with 7 bases lining up with TRBD1. Per germline, CDR1 KGHSH and CDR2 LQKENI. CDR3 length equals 14 residues. Trimming took 6 bases from V and 7 from J; bases not matched to a gene: 6. Written as DNA, the CDR3 is TGTGCCAGCTCTCTGGGACAGAAAAATTCACCCCTCCACTTT. It yields the protein CASSLGQKNSPLHF.

This chain joins TRBV4-2 and TRBJ2-3; the D gene is possibly TRBD2 (5 bases). With 4 bases removed from V and 4 bases from J, the gap between germline ends came to 12 bases. This CDR3 is built from 14 residues. Germline-derived CDR1 and CDR2 are LGHNA and YNFKEQ. The DNA of the CDR3 is TGTGCCAGCAGCCCAAACTCCGGGGCAGATACGCAGTATTTT. Encoded protein: CASSPNSGADTQYF.